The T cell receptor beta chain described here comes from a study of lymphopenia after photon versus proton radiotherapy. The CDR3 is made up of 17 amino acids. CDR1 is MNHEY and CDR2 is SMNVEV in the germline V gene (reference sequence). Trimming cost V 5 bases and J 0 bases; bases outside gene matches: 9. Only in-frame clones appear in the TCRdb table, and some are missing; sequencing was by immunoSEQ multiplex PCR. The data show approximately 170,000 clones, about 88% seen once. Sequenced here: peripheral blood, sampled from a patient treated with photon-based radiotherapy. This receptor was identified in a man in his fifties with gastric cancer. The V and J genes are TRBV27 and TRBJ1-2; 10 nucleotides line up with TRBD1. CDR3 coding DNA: TGTGCCAGCAGTCAATACGGGACAGGGGAAACTAACTATGGCTACACCTTC. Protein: CASSQYGTGETNYGYTF.